This TCR beta chain was found in a study of blood T cell repertoires in COVID-19. Overall study: Sites in the United States, Italy and Spain provided acute and convalescent COVID-19 samples. T cells, B-cell-depleted T cells, or PBMCs supplied cDNA or gDNA.

CDR3 length equals 16 residues. From germline, CDR1 is KGHSH and CDR2 LQKENI. V dropped 9 bases and J dropped 8; count of bases not matched to a gene: 17. Clones were read by immunoSEQ multiplex PCR, and TCRdb kept only the in-frame ones, dropping some. The table records roughly 220,000 clones, 84% of them present only once. Recovered participants had two consecutive negative NP/OP PCR tests, healthcare professional clearance, or symptom resolution. The receptor was derived from a woman in her 40s who had recovered from COVID-19. The sequencing input was PBMCs or T cells enriched from blood (not recorded which). The genes are TRBV18 and TRBJ2-1, with 9 bases that match TRBD2. The CDR3 loop reads CASLPRASGMHYEQFF. The CDR3 nucleotides read TGTGCCAGTCTTCCGAGGGCTAGCGGGATGCACTATGAGCAGTTCTTC.